This T cell receptor (beta chain) appears in the sequencing data of a study of blood T cell repertoires in COVID-19. Across the whole study: The origin of the acute and convalescent COVID-19 samples was the United States, Italy and Spain. Nucleic acid was either cDNA or gDNA, and it came from T cells, B-cell-depleted T cells, or PBMCs.

Germline loops: CDR1 SGHRS, CDR2 YFSETQ. This CDR3 spans 14 amino acids. Original handling: Scientists estimated how many nucleated cells there were by amplifying reference gene primers. Measured with immunoSEQ multiplex PCR; TCRdb has only the in-frame clones, and not every one. The DNA gave D and trimming, while V, J and clone size come from that table. The sample consists of 250,000 to 300,000 clones, about 91% of them appearing once. V usage is TRBV5-1 and J usage is TRBJ2-7; TRBD2 matches at 11 bases. Sequencing was done on a sample of peripheral blood. The clonotype was recovered from a woman aged 55 to 70 with acute or convalescent COVID-19. The CDR3 here is CATTQGLAGGEQYF. As DNA, the CDR3 is TGCGCTACGACCCAGGGGCTAGCGGGAGGCGAGCAGTACTTC.